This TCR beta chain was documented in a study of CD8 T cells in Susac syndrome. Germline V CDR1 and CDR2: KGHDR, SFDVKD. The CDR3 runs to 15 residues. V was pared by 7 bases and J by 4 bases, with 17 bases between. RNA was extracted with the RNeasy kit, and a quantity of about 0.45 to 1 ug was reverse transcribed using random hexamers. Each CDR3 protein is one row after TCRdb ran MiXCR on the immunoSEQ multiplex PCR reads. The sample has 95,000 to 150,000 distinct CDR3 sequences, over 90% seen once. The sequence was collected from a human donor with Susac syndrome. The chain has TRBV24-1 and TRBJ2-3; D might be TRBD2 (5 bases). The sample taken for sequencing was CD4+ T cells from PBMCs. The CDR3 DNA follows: TGTGCCACCAGCACTTTGAGGGAGAAATCAGATACGCAGTATTTT. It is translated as CATSTLREKSDTQYF.